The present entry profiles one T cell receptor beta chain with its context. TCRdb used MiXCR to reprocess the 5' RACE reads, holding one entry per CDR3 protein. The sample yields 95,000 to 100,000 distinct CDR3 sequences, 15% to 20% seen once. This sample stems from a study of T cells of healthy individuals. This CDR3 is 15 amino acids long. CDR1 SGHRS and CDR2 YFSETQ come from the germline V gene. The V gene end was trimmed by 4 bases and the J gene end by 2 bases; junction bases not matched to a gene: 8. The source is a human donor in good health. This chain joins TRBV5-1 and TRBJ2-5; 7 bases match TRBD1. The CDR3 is CASSPGTAFQETQYF. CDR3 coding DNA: TGCGCCAGCAGCCCAGGGACAGCTTTTCAAGAGACCCAGTACTTC. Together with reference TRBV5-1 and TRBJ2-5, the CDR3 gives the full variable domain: KAGVTQTPRYLIKTRGQQVTLSCSPISGHRSVSWYQQTPGQGLQFLFEYFSETQRNKGNFPGRFSGRQFSNSRSEMNVSTLELGDSALYLCASSPGTAFQETQYFGPGTRLLVL.